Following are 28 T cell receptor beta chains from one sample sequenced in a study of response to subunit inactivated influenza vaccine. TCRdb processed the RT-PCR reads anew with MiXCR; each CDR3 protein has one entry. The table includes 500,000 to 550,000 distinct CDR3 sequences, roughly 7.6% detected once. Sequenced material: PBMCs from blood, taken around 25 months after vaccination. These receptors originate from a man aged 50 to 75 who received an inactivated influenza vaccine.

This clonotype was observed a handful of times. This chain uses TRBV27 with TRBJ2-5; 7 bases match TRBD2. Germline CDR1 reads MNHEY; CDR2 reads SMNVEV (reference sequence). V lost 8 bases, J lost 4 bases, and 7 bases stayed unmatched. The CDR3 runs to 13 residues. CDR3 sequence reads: CASSQGRVETQYF. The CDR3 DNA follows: TGTGCCAGCTCCCAAGGGAGGGTAGAGACCCAGTACTTC.

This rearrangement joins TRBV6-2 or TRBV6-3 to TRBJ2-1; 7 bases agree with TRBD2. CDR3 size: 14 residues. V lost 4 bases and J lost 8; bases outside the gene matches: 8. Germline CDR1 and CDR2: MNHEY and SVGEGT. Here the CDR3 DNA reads TGTGCCAGCAGTTTACCAGAAAGCGGGGATGAGCAGTTCTTC. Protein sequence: CASSLPESGDEQFF.

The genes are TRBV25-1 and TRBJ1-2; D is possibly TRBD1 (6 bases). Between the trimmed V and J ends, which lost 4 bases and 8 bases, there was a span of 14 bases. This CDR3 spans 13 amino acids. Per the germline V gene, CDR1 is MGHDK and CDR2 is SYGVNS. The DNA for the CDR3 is TGTGCCAGCAGTGGTTTGCCAGGGGAAGGCTACACCTTC. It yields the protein CASSGLPGEGYTF.

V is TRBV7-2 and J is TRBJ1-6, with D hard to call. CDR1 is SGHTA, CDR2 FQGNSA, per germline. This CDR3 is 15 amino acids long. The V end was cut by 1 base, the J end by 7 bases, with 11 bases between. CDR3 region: CASSLGRFGNSPLHF. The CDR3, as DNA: TGTGCCAGCAGCTTAGGCAGATTCGGGAATTCACCCCTCCACTTT.

CDR3 loop: CASKNLQGVNSPLHF. CDR3 bases: TGCGCCAGCAAGAACTTACAGGGGGTTAATTCACCCCTCCACTTT. This chain connects TRBV10-2 to TRBJ1-6, with 8 nucleotides matching TRBD1. Germline V lookup: CDR1 WSHSY, CDR2 SAAADI. The CDR3 is 15 residues long. J lost 6 bases, V lost 7 bases, and 8 bases had no gene match.

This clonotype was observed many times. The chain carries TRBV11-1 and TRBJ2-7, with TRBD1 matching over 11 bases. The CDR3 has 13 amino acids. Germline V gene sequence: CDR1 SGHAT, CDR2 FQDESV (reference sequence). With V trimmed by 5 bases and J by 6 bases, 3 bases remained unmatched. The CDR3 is CASSPGTGGEQYF. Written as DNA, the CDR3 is TGTGCCAGCAGCCCCGGGACAGGGGGCGAGCAGTACTTC.

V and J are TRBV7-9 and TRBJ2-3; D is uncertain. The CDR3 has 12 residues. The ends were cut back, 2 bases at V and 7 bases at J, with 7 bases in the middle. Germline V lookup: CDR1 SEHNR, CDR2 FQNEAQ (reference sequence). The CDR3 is CASSLISNTQYF. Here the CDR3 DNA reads TGTGCCAGCAGCTTAATCTCTAATACGCAGTATTTT.

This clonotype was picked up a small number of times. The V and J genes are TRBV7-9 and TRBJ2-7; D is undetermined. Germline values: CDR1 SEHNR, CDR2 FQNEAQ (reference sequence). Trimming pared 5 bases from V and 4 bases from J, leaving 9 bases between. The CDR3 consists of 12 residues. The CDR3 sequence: CASSLSFYEQYF. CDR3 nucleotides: TGTGCCAGCAGCCTTAGTTTTTACGAGCAGTACTTC. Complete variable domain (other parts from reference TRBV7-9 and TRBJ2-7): DTGVSQNPRHKITKRGQNVTFRCDPISEHNRLYWYRQTLGQGPEFLTYFQNEAQLEKSRLLSDRFSAERPKGSFSTLEIQRTEQGDSAMYLCASSLSFYEQYFGPGTRLTVT.

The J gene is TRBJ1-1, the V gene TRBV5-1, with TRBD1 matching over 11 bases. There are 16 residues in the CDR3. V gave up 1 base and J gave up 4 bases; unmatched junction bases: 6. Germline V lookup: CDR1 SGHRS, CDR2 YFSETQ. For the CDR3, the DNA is TGCGCCAGCAGCTTGAGGACAGGGGGCGCAGGCACTGAAGCTTTCTTT. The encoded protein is CASSLRTGGAGTEAFF.

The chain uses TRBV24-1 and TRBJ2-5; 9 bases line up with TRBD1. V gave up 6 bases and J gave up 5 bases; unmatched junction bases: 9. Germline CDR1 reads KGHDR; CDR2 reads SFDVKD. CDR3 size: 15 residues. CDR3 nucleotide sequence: TGTGCCACCAGTCCATCGACAGGGGGACGGGAGACCCAGTACTTC. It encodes CATSPSTGGRETQYF.

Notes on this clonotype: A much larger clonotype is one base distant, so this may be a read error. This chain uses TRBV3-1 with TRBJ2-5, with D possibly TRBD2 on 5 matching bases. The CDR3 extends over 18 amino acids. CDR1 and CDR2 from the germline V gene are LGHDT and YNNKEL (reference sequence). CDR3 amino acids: CACSQERETPINQETQYF. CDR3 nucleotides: TGTGCCTGCAGCCAAGAAAGGGAGACGCCGATTAACCAAGAGACCCAGTACTTC.

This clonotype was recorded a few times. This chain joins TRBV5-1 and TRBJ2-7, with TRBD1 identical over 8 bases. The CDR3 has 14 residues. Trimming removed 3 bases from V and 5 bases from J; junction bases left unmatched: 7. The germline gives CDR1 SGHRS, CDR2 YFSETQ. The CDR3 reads CASSYRDRFNEQYF. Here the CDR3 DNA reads TGCGCCAGCAGCTACCGGGACAGGTTCAACGAGCAGTACTTC.

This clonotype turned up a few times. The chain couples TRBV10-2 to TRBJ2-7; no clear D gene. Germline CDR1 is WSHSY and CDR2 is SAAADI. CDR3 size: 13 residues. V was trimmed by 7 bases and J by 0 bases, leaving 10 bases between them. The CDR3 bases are TGCGCCAGCACCGAGCTATACTCCTACGAGCAGTACTTC. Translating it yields CASTELYSYEQYF.

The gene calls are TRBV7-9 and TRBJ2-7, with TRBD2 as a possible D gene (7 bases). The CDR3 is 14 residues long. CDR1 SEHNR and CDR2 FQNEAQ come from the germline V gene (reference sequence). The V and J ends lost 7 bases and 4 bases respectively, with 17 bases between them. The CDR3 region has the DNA TGTGCCAGCACCCCACAGGGAGGGGGGTACGAGCAGTACTTC. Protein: CASTPQGGGYEQYF.

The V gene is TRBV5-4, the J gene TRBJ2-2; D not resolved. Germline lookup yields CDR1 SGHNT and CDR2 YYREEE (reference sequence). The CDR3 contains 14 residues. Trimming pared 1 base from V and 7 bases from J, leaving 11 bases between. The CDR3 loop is CASSLSYGGGELFF. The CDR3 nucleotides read TGTGCCAGCAGCTTGAGTTACGGTGGCGGGGAGCTGTTTTTT.

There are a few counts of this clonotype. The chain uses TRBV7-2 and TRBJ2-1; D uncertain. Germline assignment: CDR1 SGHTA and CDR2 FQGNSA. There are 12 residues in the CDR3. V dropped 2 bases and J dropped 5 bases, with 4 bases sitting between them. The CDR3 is CASSLNNNEQFF. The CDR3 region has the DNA TGTGCCAGCAGCTTAAATAACAATGAGCAGTTCTTC.

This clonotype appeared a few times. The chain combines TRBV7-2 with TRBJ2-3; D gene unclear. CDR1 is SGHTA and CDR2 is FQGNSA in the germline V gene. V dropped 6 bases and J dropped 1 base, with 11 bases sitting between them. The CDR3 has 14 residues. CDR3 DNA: TGTGCCAGCAGTGGGGTAGCTGGCACAGATACGCAGTATTTT. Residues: CASSGVAGTDTQYF.

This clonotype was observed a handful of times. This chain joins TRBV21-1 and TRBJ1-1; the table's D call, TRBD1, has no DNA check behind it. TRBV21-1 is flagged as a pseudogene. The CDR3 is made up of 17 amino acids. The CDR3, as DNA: TGTGCCATCCATAGAACAGGGGAGGGAAGGGGGAACACTGAAGCTTTCTTT. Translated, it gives CAIHRTGEGRGNTEAFF.

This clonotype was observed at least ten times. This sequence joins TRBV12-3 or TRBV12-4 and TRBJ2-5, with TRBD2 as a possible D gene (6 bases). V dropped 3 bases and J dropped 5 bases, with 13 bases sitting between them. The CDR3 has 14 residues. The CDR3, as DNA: TGTGCCAGCAGTTTTTGGGGGGTTAGCGAGACCCAGTACTTC. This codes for CASSFWGVSETQYF.

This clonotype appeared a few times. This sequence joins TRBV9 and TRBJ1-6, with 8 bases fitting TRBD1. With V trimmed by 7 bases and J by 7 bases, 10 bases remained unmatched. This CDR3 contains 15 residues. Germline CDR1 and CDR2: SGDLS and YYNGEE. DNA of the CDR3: TGTGCCAGCTCAATCAGGGGGCAGGGGAATTCACCCCTCCACTTT. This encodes CASSIRGQGNSPLHF.

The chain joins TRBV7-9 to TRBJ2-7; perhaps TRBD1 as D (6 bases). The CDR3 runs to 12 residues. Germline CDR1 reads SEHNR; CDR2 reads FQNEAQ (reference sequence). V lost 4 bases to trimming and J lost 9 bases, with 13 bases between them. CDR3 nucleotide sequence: TGTGCCAGCAGCTCGGGGACAAGGGCGCAGTACTTC. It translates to CASSSGTRAQYF.

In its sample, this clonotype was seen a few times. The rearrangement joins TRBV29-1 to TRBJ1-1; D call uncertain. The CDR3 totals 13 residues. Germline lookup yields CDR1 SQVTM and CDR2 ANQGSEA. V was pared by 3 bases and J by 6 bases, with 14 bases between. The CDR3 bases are TGCAGCGTTGAGGGGAGGGTGAGCGCTGAAGCTTTCTTT. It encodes CSVEGRVSAEAFF.

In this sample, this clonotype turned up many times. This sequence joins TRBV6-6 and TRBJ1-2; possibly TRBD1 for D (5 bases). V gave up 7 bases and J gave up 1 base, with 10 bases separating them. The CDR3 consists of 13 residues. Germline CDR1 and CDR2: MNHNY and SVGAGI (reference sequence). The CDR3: CASKAGRNYGYTF. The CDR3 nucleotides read TGTGCCAGCAAAGCGGGGCGTAACTATGGCTACACCTTC.

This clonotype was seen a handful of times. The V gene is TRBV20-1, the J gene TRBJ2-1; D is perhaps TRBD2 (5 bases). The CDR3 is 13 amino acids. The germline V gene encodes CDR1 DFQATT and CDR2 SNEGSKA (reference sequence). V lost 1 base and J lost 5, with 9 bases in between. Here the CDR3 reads CSARGTFNNEQFF. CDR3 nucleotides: TGCAGTGCTAGAGGGACTTTTAACAATGAGCAGTTCTTC.

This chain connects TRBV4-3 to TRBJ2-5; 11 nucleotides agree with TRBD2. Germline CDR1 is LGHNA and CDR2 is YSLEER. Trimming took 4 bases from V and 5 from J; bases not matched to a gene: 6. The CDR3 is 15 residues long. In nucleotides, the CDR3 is TGCGCCAGCAGCCGAACCTTAGCGGGAGGGGAGACCCAGTACTTC. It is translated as CASSRTLAGGETQYF.

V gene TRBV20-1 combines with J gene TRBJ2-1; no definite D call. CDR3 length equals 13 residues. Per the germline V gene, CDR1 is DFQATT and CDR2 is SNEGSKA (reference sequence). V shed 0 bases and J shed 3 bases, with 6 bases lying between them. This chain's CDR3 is CSARDRLYNEQFF. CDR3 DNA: TGCAGTGCTAGAGATCGGCTCTACAATGAGCAGTTCTTC.

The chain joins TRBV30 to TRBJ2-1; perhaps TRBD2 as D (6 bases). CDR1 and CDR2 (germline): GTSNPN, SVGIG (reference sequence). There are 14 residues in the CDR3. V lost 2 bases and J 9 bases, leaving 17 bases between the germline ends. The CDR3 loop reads CAWSNRTMIGEQFF. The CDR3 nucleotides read TGTGCCTGGAGTAATCGGACTATGATTGGTGAGCAGTTCTTC.

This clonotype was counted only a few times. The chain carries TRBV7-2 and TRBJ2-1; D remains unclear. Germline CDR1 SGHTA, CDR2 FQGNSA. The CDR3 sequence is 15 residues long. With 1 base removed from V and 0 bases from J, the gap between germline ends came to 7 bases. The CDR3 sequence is CASSLVRSSYNEQFF. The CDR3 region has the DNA TGTGCCAGCAGCTTAGTGCGGAGCTCCTACAATGAGCAGTTCTTC.